The rows below give T cell receptor beta chains drawn from one sample of a study of cytomegalovirus exposure and HLA in healthy donors. Clones were sequenced by immunoSEQ multiplex PCR, and TCRdb holds only the in-frame ones, with some missing. The sample contains about 130,000 clones, 75% to 90% of which appear only once. The material sequenced was PBMCs. The receptors were sampled from a man aged 35-49 years in good health and CMV-seronegative. CDR3s include the opening cysteine and the closing phenylalanine or tryptophan. The D gene is left open where the match is weak. Clone size is stated in some rows and not others, as once, few, many or a class when expanded.

D: NA
J: TRBJ2-1
V: TRBV16
size: NA
CDR3: CASSHRGSAYNEQFF
DNA: TGTGCCAGCAGCCATCGTGGCTCAGCCTACAATGAGCAGTTCTTC

D: NA
J: TRBJ2-7
V: TRBV6-5
size: NA
CDR3: CASSYSGREQYF
DNA: TGTGCCAGCAGTTACTCAGGGAGGGAGCAGTACTTC

D: TRBD2
J: TRBJ2-3
V: TRBV28
size: once
CDR3: CASSPLSSGGAWDTQYF
DNA: TGTGCCAGCAGTCCCCTCTCCAGCGGGGGGGCCTGGGATACGCAGTATTTT

D: TRBD1
J: TRBJ2-5
V: TRBV29-1
size: NA
CDR3: CSVEDRGRGRETQYF
DNA: TGCAGCGTTGAAGATCGTGGCAGGGGGCGAGAGACCCAGTACTTC

D: TRBD1
J: TRBJ1-5
V: TRBV27
size: NA
CDR3: CASSLSGQGLNQPQHF
DNA: TGTGCCAGCAGTTTATCGGGACAGGGACTCAATCAGCCCCAGCATTTT

D: TRBD1
J: TRBJ2-7
V: TRBV5-5
size: NA
CDR3: CASSLGGTVSYEQYF
DNA: TGTGCCAGCAGCTTGGGGGGGACAGTCTCCTACGAGCAGTACTTC

D: TRBD1
J: TRBJ2-5
V: TRBV15
size: NA
CDR3: CATSRDKHSGQGQETQYF
DNA: TGTGCCACCAGCAGAGATAAGCATTCGGGACAGGGTCAAGAGACCCAGTACTTC

D: NA
J: TRBJ1-3
V: TRBV7-2
size: NA
CDR3: CASSLNLGAGNTIYF
DNA: TGTGCCAGCAGCTTAAATCTGGGAGCTGGAAACACCATATATTTT

D: TRBD2
J: TRBJ2-3
V: TRBV7-2
size: NA
CDR3: CASIAGTSGGPSTDTQYF
DNA: TGTGCCAGCATTGCCGGGACTAGCGGGGGGCCTAGCACAGATACGCAGTATTTT

D: NA
J: TRBJ1-5
V: TRBV5-1
size: NA
CDR3: CASSLGQGMDQPQHF
DNA: TGCGCCAGCAGCTTGGGGCAGGGAATGGACCAGCCCCAGCATTTT

D: NA
J: TRBJ2-7
V: TRBV5-1
size: NA
CDR3: CASSFAGSEQYF
DNA: TGCGCCAGCAGCTTCGCAGGGTCCGAGCAGTACTTC

D: TRBD2
J: TRBJ2-1
V: TRBV7-3
size: few
CDR3: CASSLMGPGTSVSNEQFF
DNA: TGTGCCAGCAGCTTAATGGGCCCCGGGACTAGCGTCTCAAATGAGCAGTTCTTC

D: NA
J: TRBJ1-1
V: TRBV2
size: NA
CDR3: CASSLAPIIPEAFF
DNA: TGTGCCAGCAGCTTAGCCCCAATAATACCTGAAGCTTTCTTT

D: NA
J: TRBJ1-2
V: TRBV15
size: NA
CDR3: CATSRDRSRSYGYTF
DNA: TGTGCCACCAGCAGAGATCGGAGTAGGTCCTATGGCTACACCTTC

D: NA
J: TRBJ1-3
V: TRBV6-6
size: NA
CDR3: CASGQPGGGNTIYF
DNA: TGTGCCAGCGGACAGCCTGGGGGTGGAAACACCATATATTTT

D: TRBD2
J: TRBJ2-1
V: TRBV5-1
size: NA
CDR3: CASSSGTSGDNEQFF
DNA: TGCGCCAGCAGCTCAGGGACTAGCGGGGACAATGAGCAGTTCTTC

D: TRBD2
J: TRBJ2-7
V: TRBV6-1
size: NA
CDR3: CASSATSGSSYEQYF
DNA: TGTGCCAGCAGTGCAACTAGCGGGAGTTCGTACGAGCAGTACTTC

D: NA
J: TRBJ2-7
V: TRBV7-8
size: NA
CDR3: CASSPNRGVAHEQYF
DNA: TGTGCCAGCAGCCCTAACCGCGGGGTCGCGCACGAGCAGTACTTC

D: NA
J: TRBJ1-2
V: TRBV5-6
size: NA
CDR3: CASSLGAATDYGYTF
DNA: TGTGCCAGCAGCTTGGGCGCCGCTACCGACTATGGCTACACCTTC

D: NA
J: TRBJ1-6
V: TRBV27
size: NA
CDR3: CASSSGGTLHF
DNA: TGTGCCAGCAGTTCCGGCGGGACTCTCCACTTT

D: TRBD1
J: TRBJ1-6
V: TRBV6-1
size: few
CDR3: CASSQGQGVSPLHF
DNA: TGTGCCAGCAGTCAGGGACAGGGGGTTTCACCCCTCCACTTT

D: TRBD2
J: TRBJ2-7
V: TRBV5-4
size: NA
CDR3: CASSSGGANYEQYF
DNA: TGTGCCAGCAGCTCGGGGGGGGCAAACTACGAGCAGTACTTC

D: NA
J: TRBJ2-6
V: TRBV19
size: NA
CDR3: CASTPAHFSGANVLTF
DNA: TGTGCCAGTACCCCCGCGCACTTCTCTGGGGCCAACGTCCTGACTTTC

D: NA
J: TRBJ2-7
V: TRBV28
size: once
CDR3: CASSPGQGYEQYF
DNA: TGTGCCAGCAGTCCCGGCCAGGGGTACGAGCAGTACTTC

D: TRBD2
J: TRBJ2-1
V: TRBV7-2
size: few
CDR3: CASKLAGPSYNEQFF
DNA: TGTGCCAGCAAGCTAGCGGGACCATCCTACAATGAGCAGTTCTTC

D: TRBD2
J: TRBJ2-1
V: TRBV5-6
size: NA
CDR3: CASSWTGGRAWDEQFF
DNA: TGTGCCAGCAGCTGGACGGGCGGGAGGGCCTGGGATGAGCAGTTCTTC

D: TRBD1
J: TRBJ2-7
V: TRBV19
size: NA
CDR3: CASSWDSGSSYEQYF
DNA: TGTGCCAGTAGTTGGGACAGCGGTAGCTCCTACGAGCAGTACTTC

D: NA
J: TRBJ1-1
V: TRBV29-1
size: once
CDR3: CSVEDLPGNTEAFF
DNA: TGCAGCGTTGAAGATCTTCCGGGGAACACTGAAGCTTTCTTT

D: NA
J: TRBJ2-2
V: TRBV7-2
size: once
CDR3: CASSFPKNTGELFF
DNA: TGTGCCAGCAGCTTCCCAAAGAACACCGGGGAGCTGTTTTTT

D: NA
J: TRBJ2-1
V: TRBV5-1
size: NA
CDR3: CASSFDGGGEQFF
DNA: TGCGCCAGCAGCTTTGACGGGGGAGGTGAGCAGTTCTTC

D: NA
J: TRBJ1-6
V: TRBV5-6
size: once
CDR3: CASSLGFGRELGSPLHF
DNA: TGTGCCAGCAGCTTGGGGTTTGGCAGGGAATTGGGATCACCCCTCCACTTT

D: TRBD1
J: TRBJ2-7
V: TRBV15
size: NA
CDR3: CATSSALGTVAYEQYF
DNA: TGTGCCACCAGCAGCGCCCTCGGGACAGTAGCCTACGAGCAGTACTTC

D: TRBD1
J: TRBJ1-2
V: TRBV4-3
size: NA
CDR3: CASSQDGGPGGWGYGYTF
DNA: TGCGCCAGCAGCCAAGATGGTGGGCCAGGGGGCTGGGGCTATGGCTACACCTTC

D: TRBD2
J: TRBJ2-1
V: TRBV7-7
size: NA
CDR3: CASSPGLAGEEEQFF
DNA: TGTGCTAGCAGCCCGGGACTAGCGGGAGAGGAAGAGCAGTTCTTC

D: TRBD1
J: TRBJ1-2
V: TRBV2
size: NA
CDR3: CASSEVKLEGAGGYTF
DNA: TGTGCCAGCAGTGAAGTAAAGTTAGAGGGGGCTGGTGGCTACACCTTC

D: TRBD2
J: TRBJ2-1
V: TRBV4-1
size: few
CDR3: CASSQVLSGGVNEQFF
DNA: TGCGCCAGCAGCCAAGTCTTATCGGGAGGGGTCAATGAGCAGTTCTTC

D: TRBD1
J: TRBJ1-1
V: TRBV19
size: NA
CDR3: CASRNRGHGEAFF
DNA: TGTGCCAGTAGGAACAGGGGGCATGGCGAAGCTTTCTTT

D: NA
J: TRBJ2-6
V: TRBV9
size: NA
CDR3: CASSPRGVSSGANVLTF
DNA: TGTGCCAGCAGCCCCCGCGGGGTGAGCTCTGGGGCCAACGTCCTGACTTTC

D: TRBD1
J: TRBJ1-2
V: TRBV2
size: NA
CDR3: CASSRDPGQAGGYTF
DNA: TGTGCCAGCAGTCGGGATCCGGGACAGGCAGGTGGCTACACCTTC

D: TRBD1
J: TRBJ2-7
V: TRBV5-6
size: NA
CDR3: CASSLAAGDRRDEQYF
DNA: TGTGCCAGCAGCTTGGCCGCAGGGGACAGGAGAGACGAGCAGTACTTC

D: TRBD1
J: TRBJ1-1
V: TRBV19
size: NA
CDR3: CASSATGGSRKAFF
DNA: TGTGCCAGTAGTGCTACAGGGGGTTCGAGGAAAGCTTTCTTT

D: NA
J: TRBJ2-5
V: TRBV29-1
size: NA
CDR3: CSVSSGTGKETQYF
DNA: TGCAGCGTTTCCTCCGGGACTGGTAAAGAGACCCAGTACTTC

D: TRBD1
J: TRBJ2-7
V: TRBV4-3
size: NA
CDR3: CASSQDRGTGTYEQYF
DNA: TGCGCCAGCAGCCAAGATCGAGGGACAGGGACCTACGAGCAGTACTTC

D: NA
J: TRBJ2-7
V: TRBV18
size: NA
CDR3: CASSPRQSYEQYF
DNA: TGTGCCAGCTCACCAAGACAGTCCTACGAGCAGTACTTC

D: TRBD2
J: TRBJ2-7
V: TRBV7-2
size: NA
CDR3: CASSAGTTAYEQYF
DNA: TGTGCCAGCAGCGCCGGGACTACCGCCTACGAGCAGTACTTC

D: NA
J: TRBJ2-1
V: TRBV14
size: NA
CDR3: CASSQDHLSGFTNGQFF
DNA: TGTGCCAGCAGCCAAGATCACTTGTCAGGGTTTACTAATGGGCAGTTCTTC

D: TRBD1
J: TRBJ1-3
V: TRBV5-5
size: NA
CDR3: CASSFLPDRGPGNTIYF
DNA: TGTGCCAGCAGCTTTCTACCGGACAGGGGGCCTGGAAACACCATATATTTT

D: NA
J: TRBJ1-1
V: TRBV7-9
size: few
CDR3: CASSLVLNDRRMNTEAFF
DNA: TGTGCCAGCAGCTTAGTTTTAAACGACAGGAGAATGAACACTGAAGCTTTCTTT

D: NA
J: TRBJ1-2
V: TRBV5-1
size: once
CDR3: CASSLGDYGYTF
DNA: TGCGCCAGCAGCTTGGGAGATTATGGCTACACCTTC

D: TRBD2
J: TRBJ2-3
V: TRBV29-1
size: once
CDR3: CSASGTSGFLADTQYF
DNA: TGCAGCGCCTCCGGGACTAGCGGGTTCCTTGCAGATACGCAGTATTTT

D: NA
J: TRBJ2-4
V: TRBV21-1
size: NA
CDR3: CASSKVREGSPKNIQYF
DNA: TGTGCCAGCAGCAAAGTCCGGGAGGGGTCCCCTAAAAACATTCAGTACTTC

D: NA
J: TRBJ1-2
V: TRBV5-4
size: once
CDR3: CASSPKDTLYGYTF
DNA: TGTGCCAGCAGCCCCAAAGACACCCTATATGGCTACACCTTC

D: TRBD2
J: TRBJ2-1
V: TRBV5-1
size: NA
CDR3: CASSMGLAGISSYNEQFF
DNA: TGCGCCAGCAGCATGGGACTAGCGGGAATCAGCTCCTACAATGAGCAGTTCTTC

D: TRBD1
J: TRBJ1-6
V: TRBV4-2
size: NA
CDR3: CASSQAGDSSPLHF
DNA: TGTGCCAGCAGCCAAGCAGGGGACAGTTCACCCCTCCACTTT

D: TRBD1
J: TRBJ2-3
V: TRBV5-1
size: NA
CDR3: CASSLQGDTQYF
DNA: TGCGCCAGCAGCTTACAGGGGGATACGCAGTATTTT

D: TRBD1
J: TRBJ2-7
V: TRBV9
size: NA
CDR3: CASSVEAGGPYEQYF
DNA: TGTGCCAGCAGCGTAGAGGCAGGGGGCCCCTACGAGCAGTACTTC

D: TRBD1
J: TRBJ2-2
V: TRBV7-8
size: NA
CDR3: CASSLDRASTGELFF
DNA: TGTGCCAGCAGCTTGGACAGGGCGTCTACCGGGGAGCTGTTTTTT

D: TRBD1
J: TRBJ1-5
V: TRBV6-5
size: once
CDR3: CASSNTGERNQPQHF
DNA: TGTGCCAGCAGTAACACAGGGGAGAGAAATCAGCCCCAGCATTTT